This T cell receptor (beta chain) originates from a study of cytomegalovirus exposure and HLA in healthy donors. Study-level points and caveats: The classifier, whose performance was assessed in both the original and validation cohorts, reportedly diagnosed cytomegalovirus status with high specificity and sensitivity. Generally TCR sequences proved uncommon, though certain public TCRs appeared in numerous donors.

The germline V gene has CDR1 MNHEY and CDR2 SMNVEV (reference sequence). The CDR3 spans 14 residues. Trimming stripped 5 bases from V and 3 bases from J, with 14 bases between. As for this clone: No antigen is known for it.

Donors came from a validation cohort of 90 to 150 subjects, distinct from the first 666-subject cohort. Generated by immunoSEQ multiplex PCR, the TCRdb table keeps only in-frame clones and is missing some. The sample has over 200,000 clones, roughly 83% seen once; the top ten hold roughly 5.7%. J is TRBJ2-7 and V is TRBV27; D gene unclear. The TCR was taken from a woman between 18 and 29 years old in good health and CMV-seronegative. The specimen was PBMCs. The CDR3 sequence is CASSPRVGYYEQYF. The CDR3 region has the DNA TGTGCCAGCAGTCCCCGGGTTGGGTACTACGAGCAGTACTTC.